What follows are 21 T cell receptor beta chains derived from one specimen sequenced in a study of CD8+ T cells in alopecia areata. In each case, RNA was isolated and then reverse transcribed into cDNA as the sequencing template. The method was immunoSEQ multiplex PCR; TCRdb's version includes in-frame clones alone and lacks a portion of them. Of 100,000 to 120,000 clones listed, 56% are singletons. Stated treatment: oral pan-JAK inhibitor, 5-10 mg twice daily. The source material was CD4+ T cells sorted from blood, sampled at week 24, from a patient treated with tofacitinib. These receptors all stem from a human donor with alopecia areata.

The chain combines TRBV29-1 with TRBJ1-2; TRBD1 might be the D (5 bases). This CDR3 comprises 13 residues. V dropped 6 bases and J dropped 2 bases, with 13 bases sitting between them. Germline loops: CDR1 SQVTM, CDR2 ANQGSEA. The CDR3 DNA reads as TGCAGCGTGGGGACGGGGGTGAACTATGGCTACACCTTC. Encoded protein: CSVGTGVNYGYTF.

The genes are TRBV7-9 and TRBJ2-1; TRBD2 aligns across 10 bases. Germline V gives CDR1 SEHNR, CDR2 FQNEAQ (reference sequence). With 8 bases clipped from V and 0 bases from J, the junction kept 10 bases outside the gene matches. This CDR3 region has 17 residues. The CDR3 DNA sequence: TGTGCCAGCCTGAGTAGCGGGGGGAGCAGCTCCTACAATGAGCAGTTCTTC. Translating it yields CASLSSGGSSSYNEQFF. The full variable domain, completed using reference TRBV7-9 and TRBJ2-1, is DTGVSQNPRHKITKRGQNVTFRCDPISEHNRLYWYRQTLGQGPEFLTYFQNEAQLEKSRLLSDRFSAERPKGSFSTLEIQRTEQGDSAMYLCASLSSGGSSSYNEQFFGPGTRLTVL.

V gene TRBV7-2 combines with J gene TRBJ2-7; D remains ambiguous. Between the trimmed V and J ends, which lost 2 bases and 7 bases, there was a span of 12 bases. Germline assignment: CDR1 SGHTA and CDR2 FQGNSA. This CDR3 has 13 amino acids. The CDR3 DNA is TGTGCCAGCAGCTTAAAAATGGCATGGGAGCAGTACTTC. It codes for CASSLKMAWEQYF.

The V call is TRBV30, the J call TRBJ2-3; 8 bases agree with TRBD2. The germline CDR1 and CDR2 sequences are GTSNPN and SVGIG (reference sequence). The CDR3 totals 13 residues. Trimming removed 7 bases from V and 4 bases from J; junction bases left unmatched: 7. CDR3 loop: CAFLKAGADTQYF. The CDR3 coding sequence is TGTGCCTTCTTAAAAGCGGGGGCAGATACGCAGTATTTT.

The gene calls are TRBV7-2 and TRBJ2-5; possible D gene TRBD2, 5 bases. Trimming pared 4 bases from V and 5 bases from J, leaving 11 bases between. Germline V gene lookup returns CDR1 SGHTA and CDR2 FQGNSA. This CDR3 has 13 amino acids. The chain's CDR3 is CASSYQTGETQYF. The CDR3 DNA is TGTGCCAGCAGCTACCAGACGGGGGAGACCCAGTACTTC.

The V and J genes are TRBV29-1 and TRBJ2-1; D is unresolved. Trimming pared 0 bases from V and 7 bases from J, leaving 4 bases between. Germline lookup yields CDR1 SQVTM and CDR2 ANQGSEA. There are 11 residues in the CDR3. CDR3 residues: CSVEDLNEQFF. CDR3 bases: TGCAGCGTTGAAGATCTGAATGAGCAGTTCTTC.

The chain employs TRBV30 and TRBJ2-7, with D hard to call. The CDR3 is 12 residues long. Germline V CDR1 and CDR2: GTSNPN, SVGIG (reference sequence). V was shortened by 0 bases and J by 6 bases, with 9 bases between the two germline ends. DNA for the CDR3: TGTGCCTGGAGTGTGGTTGGGTTCGAGCAGTACTTC. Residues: CAWSVVGFEQYF.

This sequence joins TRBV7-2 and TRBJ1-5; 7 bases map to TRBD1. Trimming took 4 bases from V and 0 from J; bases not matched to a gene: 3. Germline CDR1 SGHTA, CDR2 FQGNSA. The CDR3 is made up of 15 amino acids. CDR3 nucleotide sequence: TGTGCCAGCAGCTGGGGACAGTCTAGCAATCAGCCCCAGCATTTT. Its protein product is CASSWGQSSNQPQHF. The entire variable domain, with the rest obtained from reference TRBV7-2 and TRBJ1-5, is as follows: GAGVSQSPSNKVTEKGKDVELRCDPISGHTALYWYRQSLGQGLEFLIYFQGNSAPDKSGLPSDRFSAERTGGSVSTLTIQRTQQEDSAVYLCASSWGQSSNQPQHFGDGTRLSIL.

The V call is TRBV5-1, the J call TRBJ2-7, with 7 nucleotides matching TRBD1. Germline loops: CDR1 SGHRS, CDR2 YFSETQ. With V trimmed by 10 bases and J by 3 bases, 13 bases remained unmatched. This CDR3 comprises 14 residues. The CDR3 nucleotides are TGCGCCCACCTCCAGGGGGAGTTGAGCTACGAGCAGTACTTC. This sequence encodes CAHLQGELSYEQYF.

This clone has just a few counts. The CDR3 DNA reads TGTGCCAGCTCACCTCCAACGGGGGGCTACAATGAGCAGTTCTTC. Translated: CASSPPTGGYNEQFF. The V call is TRBV18, the J call TRBJ2-1, with TRBD2 identical over 7 bases. Germline trimming cut 3 bases from V and 3 bases from J; bases unmatched to any gene: 5. The length of the CDR3 is 15 residues. Germline values: CDR1 KGHSH, CDR2 LQKENI. Full variable domain (rest looked up from reference TRBV18 and TRBJ2-1): NAGVMQNPRHLVRRRGQEARLRCSPMKGHSHVYWYRQLPEEGLKFMVYLQKENIIDESGMPKERFSAEFPKEGPSILRIQQVVRGDSAAYFCASSPPTGGYNEQFFGPGTRLTVL.

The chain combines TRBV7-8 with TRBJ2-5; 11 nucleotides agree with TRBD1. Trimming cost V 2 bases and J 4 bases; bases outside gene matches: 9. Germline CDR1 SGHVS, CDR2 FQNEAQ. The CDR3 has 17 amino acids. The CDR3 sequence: CASSLRGQGVKGETQYF. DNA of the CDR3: TGTGCCAGCAGCTTAAGGGGACAGGGGGTTAAGGGAGAGACCCAGTACTTC.

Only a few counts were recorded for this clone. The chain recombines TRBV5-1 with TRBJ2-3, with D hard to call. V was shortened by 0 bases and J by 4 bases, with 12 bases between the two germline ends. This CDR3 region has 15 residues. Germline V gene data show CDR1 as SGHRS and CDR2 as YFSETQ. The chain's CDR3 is CASSLALIGADTQYF. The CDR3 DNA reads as TGCGCCAGCAGCTTGGCCCTGATAGGAGCAGATACGCAGTATTTT.

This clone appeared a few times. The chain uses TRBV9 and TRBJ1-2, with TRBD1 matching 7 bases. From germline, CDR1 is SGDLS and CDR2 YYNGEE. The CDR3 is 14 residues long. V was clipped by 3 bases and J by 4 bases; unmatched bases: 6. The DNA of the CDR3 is TGTGCCAGCAGCGCCGGGACAGAAATCTATGGCTACACCTTC. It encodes CASSAGTEIYGYTF.

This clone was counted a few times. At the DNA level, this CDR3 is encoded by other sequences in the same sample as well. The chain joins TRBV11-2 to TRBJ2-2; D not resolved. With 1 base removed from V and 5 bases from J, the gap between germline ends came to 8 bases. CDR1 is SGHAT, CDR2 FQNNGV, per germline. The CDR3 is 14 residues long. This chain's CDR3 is CASSLVALTGELFF. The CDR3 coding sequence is TGTGCCAGCAGCTTAGTGGCTTTGACCGGGGAGCTGTTTTTT.

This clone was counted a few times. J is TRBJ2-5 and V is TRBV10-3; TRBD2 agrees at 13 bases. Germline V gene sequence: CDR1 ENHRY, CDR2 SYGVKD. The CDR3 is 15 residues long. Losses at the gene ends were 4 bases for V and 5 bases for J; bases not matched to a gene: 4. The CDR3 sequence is CAISGLAGGSETQYF. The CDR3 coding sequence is TGTGCCATCAGTGGACTAGCGGGGGGATCCGAGACCCAGTACTTC.

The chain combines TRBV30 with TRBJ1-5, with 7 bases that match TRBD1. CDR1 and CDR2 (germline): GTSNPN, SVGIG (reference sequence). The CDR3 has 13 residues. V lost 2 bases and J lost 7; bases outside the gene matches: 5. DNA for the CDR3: TGTGCCTGGAGTAAACAGGGGATGCAGCCCCAGCATTTT. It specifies CAWSKQGMQPQHF.

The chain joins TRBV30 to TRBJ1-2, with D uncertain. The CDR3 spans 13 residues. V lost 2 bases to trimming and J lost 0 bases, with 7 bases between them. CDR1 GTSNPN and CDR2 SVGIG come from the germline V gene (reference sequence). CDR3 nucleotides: TGTGCCTGGAGTAGGGTAGCTAACTATGGCTACACCTTC. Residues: CAWSRVANYGYTF.

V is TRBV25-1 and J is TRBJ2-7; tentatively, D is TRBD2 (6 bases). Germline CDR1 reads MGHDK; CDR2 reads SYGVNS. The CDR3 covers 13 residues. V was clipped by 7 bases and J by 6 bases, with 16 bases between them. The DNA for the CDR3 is TGTGCCAGCACTGGAGTGGGACTTGGCGAGCAGTACTTC. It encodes CASTGVGLGEQYF.

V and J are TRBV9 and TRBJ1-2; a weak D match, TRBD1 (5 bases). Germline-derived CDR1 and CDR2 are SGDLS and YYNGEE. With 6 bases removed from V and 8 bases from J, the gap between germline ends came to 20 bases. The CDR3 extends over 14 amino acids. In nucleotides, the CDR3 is TGTGCCAGCACACCCGACAGTGGATTGGGGGGCTACACCTTC. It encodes CASTPDSGLGGYTF.

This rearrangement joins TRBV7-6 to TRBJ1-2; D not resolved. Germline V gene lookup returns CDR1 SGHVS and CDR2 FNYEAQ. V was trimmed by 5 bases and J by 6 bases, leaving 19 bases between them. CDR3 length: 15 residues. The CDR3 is CASSPTVGLRDGYTF. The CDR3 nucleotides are TGTGCCAGCAGCCCTACGGTGGGTCTCCGGGATGGCTACACCTTC. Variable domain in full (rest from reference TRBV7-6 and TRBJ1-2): GAGVSQSPRYKVTKRGQDVALRCDPISGHVSLYWYRQALGQGPEFLTYFNYEAQQDKSGLPNDRFSAERPEGSISTLTIQRTEQRDSAMYRCASSPTVGLRDGYTFGSGTRLTVV.

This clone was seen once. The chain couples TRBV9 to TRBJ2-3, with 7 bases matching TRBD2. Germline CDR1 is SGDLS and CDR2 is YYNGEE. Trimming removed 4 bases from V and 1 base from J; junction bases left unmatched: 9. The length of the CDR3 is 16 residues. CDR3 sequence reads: CASSPSGGVGTDTQYF. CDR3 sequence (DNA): TGTGCCAGCAGCCCGTCGGGAGGTGTGGGCACAGATACGCAGTATTTT.